Listed below are T cell receptor beta chains from one sample, sequenced in a study of immune cell composition in non-small cell lung cancer. The table came from immunoSEQ multiplex PCR; TCRdb's copy has only in-frame clones and leaves some out. The table has a few thousand clones, 75% to 90% seen once; the top ten hold 8.5% to 10%. Sequencing input: lung tumor tissue. These receptors were collected from a human donor with non-small cell lung cancer. The CDR3 runs from the conserved cysteine through the conserved F or W. The order of the fields is CDR3 DNA, CDR3 protein, D gene, clone size, J gene, CDR3 length, V gene. D genes are given only for firm matches. Part of the rows lack a size; the others show once, few, many or a class for expanded clones.

CDR3 DNA: TGTGCCAGCAGTCATCCCGGGACTAGCGGAGCCGGGGAGCTGTTTTTT; CDR3 protein: CASSHPGTSGAGELFF; D gene: TRBD2; clone size: NA; J gene: TRBJ2-2; CDR3 length: 16; V gene: TRBV5-4
CDR3 DNA: TGTGCCAGCAGCCCCCTTCCCGGACTAGCGGGAGTCGAGCAGTACTTC; CDR3 protein: CASSPLPGLAGVEQYF; D gene: TRBD2; clone size: large; J gene: TRBJ2-7; CDR3 length: 16; V gene: TRBV9
CDR3 DNA: TGCGCCAGCAGCTCTGCGGGGGGGGCAGAGACCCAGTACTTC; CDR3 protein: CASSSAGGAETQYF; D gene: TRBD2; clone size: once; J gene: TRBJ2-5; CDR3 length: 14; V gene: TRBV5-1
CDR3 DNA: TGTGCCAGCAGTCTACAAATGAGCGCCACAGATACGCAGTATTTT; CDR3 protein: CASSLQMSATDTQYF; D gene: NA; clone size: NA; J gene: TRBJ2-3; CDR3 length: 15; V gene: TRBV13
CDR3 DNA: TGTGCCAGTAGTAGAGACAGGGAGGGGGGCTATGGCTACACCTTC; CDR3 protein: CASSRDREGGYGYTF; D gene: TRBD1; clone size: NA; J gene: TRBJ1-2; CDR3 length: 15; V gene: TRBV19
CDR3 DNA: TGTGCCAGCAGCTCTTCCCCAGGGGCAACTAGCGGAATCCAAGAGACCCAGTACTTC; CDR3 protein: CASSSSPGATSGIQETQYF; D gene: TRBD2; clone size: NA; J gene: TRBJ2-5; CDR3 length: 19; V gene: TRBV11-2
CDR3 DNA: TGTGCCAGCAGTACTGTCCTGGGCGACGAAGCTTTCTTT; CDR3 protein: CASSTVLGDEAFF; D gene: NA; clone size: NA; J gene: TRBJ1-1; CDR3 length: 13; V gene: TRBV27
CDR3 DNA: TGCAGCGTTGAGATGAGCGGGGAGCTGTTTTTT; CDR3 protein: CSVEMSGELFF; D gene: NA; clone size: NA; J gene: TRBJ2-2; CDR3 length: 11; V gene: TRBV29-1
CDR3 DNA: TGTGCCAGCAGTGGACAGGGCCCCTACGAGCAGTACTTC; CDR3 protein: CASSGQGPYEQYF; D gene: TRBD1; clone size: few; J gene: TRBJ2-7; CDR3 length: 13; V gene: TRBV6-6
CDR3 DNA: TGCAGCGTTGTGGGGGGGGACTATGGCTACACCTTC; CDR3 protein: CSVVGGDYGYTF; D gene: NA; clone size: NA; J gene: TRBJ1-2; CDR3 length: 12; V gene: TRBV29-1
CDR3 DNA: TGTGCCAGCAACCACAGGGATTTCGAGCAGTACTTC; CDR3 protein: CASNHRDFEQYF; D gene: NA; clone size: NA; J gene: TRBJ2-7; CDR3 length: 12; V gene: TRBV11-2
CDR3 DNA: TGCGCCAGCAGCTTGGCTAGCGGGAGCACAGATACGCAGTATTTT; CDR3 protein: CASSLASGSTDTQYF; D gene: TRBD2; clone size: NA; J gene: TRBJ2-3; CDR3 length: 15; V gene: TRBV5-1
CDR3 DNA: TGTGCCTGGAGTGGGCCTGGGGGCACTTACGAGCAGTACTTC; CDR3 protein: CAWSGPGGTYEQYF; D gene: NA; clone size: once; J gene: TRBJ2-7; CDR3 length: 14; V gene: TRBV30
CDR3 DNA: TGTGCCAGCAGCCGCTCACCGGGACAGGGGGGACAAGCGGGCTTAGGGCAGTACTTC; CDR3 protein: CASSRSPGQGGQAGLGQYF; D gene: TRBD1; clone size: NA; J gene: TRBJ2-7; CDR3 length: 19; V gene: TRBV14
CDR3 DNA: TGTGCCAGCAGTCGAGGGACAGTATACGAGCAGTACTTC; CDR3 protein: CASSRGTVYEQYF; D gene: TRBD1; clone size: NA; J gene: TRBJ2-7; CDR3 length: 13; V gene: TRBV6-5
CDR3 DNA: TGCGCCAGCAGCCCGTACTCTGGAAACACCATATATTTT; CDR3 protein: CASSPYSGNTIYF; D gene: NA; clone size: NA; J gene: TRBJ1-3; CDR3 length: 13; V gene: TRBV5-1
CDR3 DNA: TGTGCCAGTAGTATAGGATGGGGGGTCACAGATACGCAGTATTTT; CDR3 protein: CASSIGWGVTDTQYF; D gene: NA; clone size: NA; J gene: TRBJ2-3; CDR3 length: 15; V gene: TRBV19
CDR3 DNA: TGTGCCCCCTCCCGGGGTCCGGAGGCCTACGAGCAGTACTTC; CDR3 protein: CAPSRGPEAYEQYF; D gene: NA; clone size: few; J gene: TRBJ2-7; CDR3 length: 14; V gene: TRBV5-3
CDR3 DNA: TGTGCCAGCAACCAGGGGGCTGTCAATGAAAAACTGTTTTTT; CDR3 protein: CASNQGAVNEKLFF; D gene: TRBD1; clone size: NA; J gene: TRBJ1-4; CDR3 length: 14; V gene: TRBV5-6
CDR3 DNA: TGTGCCAGCAGCCCTCGAGGAACCTACAATGAGCAGTTCTTC; CDR3 protein: CASSPRGTYNEQFF; D gene: NA; clone size: NA; J gene: TRBJ2-1; CDR3 length: 14; V gene: TRBV9
CDR3 DNA: TGTGCAAGTCGCTTGAGGGGGTTGCGGTCTGAAGCTTTCTTT; CDR3 protein: CASRLRGLRSEAFF; D gene: NA; clone size: NA; J gene: TRBJ1-1; CDR3 length: 14; V gene: TRBV12-2
CDR3 DNA: TGTGCCAGCAGCGTAGATGTAGGAGGGTGGGATAGCGGGATTACAGATACGCAGTATTTT; CDR3 protein: CASSVDVGGWDSGITDTQYF; D gene: TRBD2; clone size: NA; J gene: TRBJ2-3; CDR3 length: 20; V gene: TRBV9
CDR3 DNA: TGTGCCAGCAGCGTTGGACTAGCGGGGGGCTACGAGCAGTACTTC; CDR3 protein: CASSVGLAGGYEQYF; D gene: TRBD2; clone size: NA; J gene: TRBJ2-7; CDR3 length: 15; V gene: TRBV9
CDR3 DNA: TGCGCCAGCAGCTTGGTGTCGGCGGACAATGAGCAGTTCTTC; CDR3 protein: CASSLVSADNEQFF; D gene: NA; clone size: NA; J gene: TRBJ2-1; CDR3 length: 14; V gene: TRBV5-1
CDR3 DNA: TGTGCCAGCAGCCAGAGCGGACAGGGGGGATACTACACCTTC; CDR3 protein: CASSQSGQGGYYTF; D gene: TRBD1; clone size: NA; J gene: TRBJ1-2; CDR3 length: 14; V gene: TRBV14
CDR3 DNA: TGTGCCAGCGGTAGTAGCGGGAGCGGGGAGACCCAGTACTTC; CDR3 protein: CASGSSGSGETQYF; D gene: TRBD2; clone size: NA; J gene: TRBJ2-5; CDR3 length: 14; V gene: TRBV7-2
CDR3 DNA: TGTGCCAGCAGCTTAGACAGGGGTTTCGGGGAGCTGTTTTTT; CDR3 protein: CASSLDRGFGELFF; D gene: TRBD1; clone size: NA; J gene: TRBJ2-2; CDR3 length: 14; V gene: TRBV7-2
CDR3 DNA: TGTGCCAGCAGCCCCGGTCGGGACTACAATGAGCAGTTCTTC; CDR3 protein: CASSPGRDYNEQFF; D gene: NA; clone size: NA; J gene: TRBJ2-1; CDR3 length: 14; V gene: TRBV7-3
CDR3 DNA: TGTGCCAGCAGTGAAATCCATAGCACAGATACGCAGTATTTT; CDR3 protein: CASSEIHSTDTQYF; D gene: NA; clone size: NA; J gene: TRBJ2-3; CDR3 length: 14; V gene: TRBV6-1
CDR3 DNA: TGTGCCAGCAGTCACACAGGGGATCGGTCCCACCCTGGAAACACCATATATTTT; CDR3 protein: CASSHTGDRSHPGNTIYF; D gene: TRBD1; clone size: NA; J gene: TRBJ1-3; CDR3 length: 18; V gene: TRBV27
CDR3 DNA: TGCGCCAGCAGCTCCGGTAATACCTACGAGCAGTACTTC; CDR3 protein: CASSSGNTYEQYF; D gene: NA; clone size: NA; J gene: TRBJ2-7; CDR3 length: 13; V gene: TRBV5-1
CDR3 DNA: TGTGCCAGCAGCGACGGGACAGGCCCTATTGGCTACACCTTC; CDR3 protein: CASSDGTGPIGYTF; D gene: TRBD1; clone size: NA; J gene: TRBJ1-2; CDR3 length: 14; V gene: TRBV5-8
CDR3 DNA: TGTGCCAGCAGGACAGGGACCGCGGGAAACACCATATATTTT; CDR3 protein: CASRTGTAGNTIYF; D gene: TRBD1; clone size: NA; J gene: TRBJ1-3; CDR3 length: 14; V gene: TRBV28
CDR3 DNA: TGTGCCAGCAGGTCTGGCCCCCTGACAGGGGTCACCGGGGAGCTGTTTTTT; CDR3 protein: CASRSGPLTGVTGELFF; D gene: TRBD1; clone size: NA; J gene: TRBJ2-2; CDR3 length: 17; V gene: TRBV7-9
CDR3 DNA: TGTGCCAGCAGCCAAAAGGACGAGGGAAGGAGGGCTGAAGCTTTCTTT; CDR3 protein: CASSQKDEGRRAEAFF; D gene: NA; clone size: NA; J gene: TRBJ1-1; CDR3 length: 16; V gene: TRBV14
CDR3 DNA: TGCGCCAGCAGCCTCGGGTCTAGCGGGAGGTTCGACGAGCAGTACTTC; CDR3 protein: CASSLGSSGRFDEQYF; D gene: TRBD2; clone size: NA; J gene: TRBJ2-7; CDR3 length: 16; V gene: TRBV5-1
CDR3 DNA: TGCAGCGTGGTAGCGGGAGGGCCTCGGGAGACCCAGTACTTC; CDR3 protein: CSVVAGGPRETQYF; D gene: TRBD2; clone size: NA; J gene: TRBJ2-5; CDR3 length: 14; V gene: TRBV29-1
CDR3 DNA: TGTGCCAGCAGCAAGACAGGGGAAAAACTGTTTTTT; CDR3 protein: CASSKTGEKLFF; D gene: TRBD1; clone size: NA; J gene: TRBJ1-4; CDR3 length: 12; V gene: TRBV6-6
CDR3 DNA: TGCGCCAGCAGCTTGACAGCGGGAGGGGAGGACATTCAGTACTTC; CDR3 protein: CASSLTAGGEDIQYF; D gene: TRBD2; clone size: NA; J gene: TRBJ2-4; CDR3 length: 15; V gene: TRBV5-1
CDR3 DNA: TGTGCCAGCAGCCTTATTGGGGCATCACCCCTCCACTTT; CDR3 protein: CASSLIGASPLHF; D gene: NA; clone size: NA; J gene: TRBJ1-6; CDR3 length: 13; V gene: TRBV11-2
CDR3 DNA: TGCAGCGCCCGACTGACGGAGACGAACACTGAAGCTTTCTTT; CDR3 protein: CSARLTETNTEAFF; D gene: NA; clone size: NA; J gene: TRBJ1-1; CDR3 length: 14; V gene: TRBV29-1
CDR3 DNA: TGTGCCAGTAAAGGGGGGGACAGGGGGTCTGTCAAAAACATTCAGTACTTC; CDR3 protein: CASKGGDRGSVKNIQYF; D gene: TRBD1; clone size: NA; J gene: TRBJ2-4; CDR3 length: 17; V gene: TRBV11-3
CDR3 DNA: TGTGCCAGCAGCTTCAGGGGCGGGGATACGCAGTATTTT; CDR3 protein: CASSFRGGDTQYF; D gene: NA; clone size: NA; J gene: TRBJ2-3; CDR3 length: 13; V gene: TRBV7-2
CDR3 DNA: TGTGCCAGCAGTTCCCCCGTGGTTAGCGGGAGGGTCGGAGCAGATACGCAGTATTTT; CDR3 protein: CASSSPVVSGRVGADTQYF; D gene: TRBD2; clone size: NA; J gene: TRBJ2-3; CDR3 length: 19; V gene: TRBV27
CDR3 DNA: TGTGCCAGCAGCTTAGCGCTGGCAGCTGGGGCCAACGTCCTGACTTTC; CDR3 protein: CASSLALAAGANVLTF; D gene: NA; clone size: NA; J gene: TRBJ2-6; CDR3 length: 16; V gene: TRBV7-9
CDR3 DNA: TGTGCCAGCAGTGAGACAGGGTCTCAGCCCCAGCATTTT; CDR3 protein: CASSETGSQPQHF; D gene: TRBD1; clone size: NA; J gene: TRBJ1-5; CDR3 length: 13; V gene: TRBV6-1
CDR3 DNA: TGTGCCAGCAGCTTAGGCGCGGGACAGGGGCACACTGAAGCTTTCTTT; CDR3 protein: CASSLGAGQGHTEAFF; D gene: TRBD1; clone size: NA; J gene: TRBJ1-1; CDR3 length: 16; V gene: TRBV11-1
CDR3 DNA: TGTGCCAGCAGCTTAGATACCTCTAAGCAGTTCTTC; CDR3 protein: CASSLDTSKQFF; D gene: NA; clone size: NA; J gene: TRBJ2-1; CDR3 length: 12; V gene: TRBV7-2
CDR3 DNA: TGTGCCAGCAGCTTGGAGGGGGCCCTATATGGCTACACCTTC; CDR3 protein: CASSLEGALYGYTF; D gene: TRBD1; clone size: NA; J gene: TRBJ1-2; CDR3 length: 14; V gene: TRBV5-4
CDR3 DNA: TGTGCCAGTAGTATCGAGGGTCCGGGGGATACGCAGTATTTT; CDR3 protein: CASSIEGPGDTQYF; D gene: NA; clone size: NA; J gene: TRBJ2-3; CDR3 length: 14; V gene: TRBV19
CDR3 DNA: TGTGCCAGCAGTTACTACACAGGGAACACTGAAGCTTTCTTT; CDR3 protein: CASSYYTGNTEAFF; D gene: NA; clone size: NA; J gene: TRBJ1-1; CDR3 length: 14; V gene: TRBV6-5